The 8 T cell receptor beta chains reported below all come from one sample, sequenced in a study of shared clonotypes between healthy human individuals. Sequencing used immunoSEQ multiplex PCR; TCRdb keeps in-frame clones, though not all of them. The sample consists of around 940,000 clones, about three quarters of them appearing once. The sequenced sample was memory CD4+ T cells sorted from blood. Subset of the sample: CD45RA-negative fraction. These receptors were taken from a man between 18 and 29 years old in good health.

This clone was recorded only once. The V gene is TRBV18, the J gene TRBJ2-2; D not certain. The CDR3 contains 16 residues. The V gene lost 6 bases and the J gene lost 4 bases, with 18 bases spanning the gap. Per the germline V gene, CDR1 is KGHSH and CDR2 is LQKENI. The CDR3 DNA reads TGTGCCAGCTCGCATTACGGACGGTCCTGCACCGGGGAGCTGTTTTTT. Amino acid sequence: CASSHYGRSCTGELFF.

This clone rates as medium-sized. This chain uses TRBV10-3 with TRBJ2-3; possible D gene TRBD2, 6 bases. The germline V and J ends were trimmed by 0 bases and 1 base, with 11 bases remaining between them. Germline CDR1 ENHRY, CDR2 SYGVKD. This CDR3 region has 16 residues. CDR3 sequence reads: CAISESTGVGTDTQYF. The CDR3 coding sequence is TGTGCCATCAGTGAGTCAACGGGAGTGGGCACAGATACGCAGTATTTT.

This clone was detected a few times. Other DNA variants within this sample encode the same CDR3. The gene calls are TRBV19 and TRBJ1-1, with D possibly matching TRBD1 (6 bases). This CDR3 region has 13 residues. Trimming took off 7 bases at V and 4 bases at J, with 13 bases between the two ends. CDR1 and CDR2 (germline): LNHDA, SQIVND (reference sequence). The CDR3 loop is CASTHRESTEAFF. Written as DNA, the CDR3 is TGTGCCAGTACCCACAGGGAGAGCACTGAAGCTTTCTTT.

This rearrangement joins TRBV5-1 to TRBJ1-3, with no clear D. The length of the CDR3 is 15 residues. Trimming took off 0 bases at V and 4 bases at J, with 11 bases between the two ends. Germline V gives CDR1 SGHRS, CDR2 YFSETQ. DNA of the CDR3: TGCGCCAGCAGCTTGGCGGGGTCCCAAGGAAACACCATATATTTT. Amino acid sequence: CASSLAGSQGNTIYF.

This sequence joins TRBV7-9 and TRBJ2-5; D is ambiguous. Deletions cut 4 bases from V and 1 base from J, with 13 bases between. The CDR3 has 15 amino acids. Germline V CDR1 and CDR2: SEHNR, FQNEAQ (reference sequence). CDR3 in DNA: TGTGCCAGCAGCTCCGGCGCTTTCTTCCAAGAGACCCAGTACTTC. Translation: CASSSGAFFQETQYF.

This clone has just a few counts. The chain is built from TRBV28 and TRBJ2-5; D is uncertain. This CDR3 has 13 residues. With 3 bases removed from V and 2 bases from J, the gap between germline ends came to 7 bases. Germline assignment: CDR1 MDHEN and CDR2 SYDVKM. CDR3 nucleotide sequence: TGTGCCAGCAGTTTGAACCAACAAGAGACCCAGTACTTC. Translation gives CASSLNQQETQYF.

This clone was seen only once. This chain links TRBV7-9 with TRBJ2-1; D gene ambiguous. The CDR3 length is 15 residues. The germline gives CDR1 SEHNR, CDR2 FQNEAQ (reference sequence). The V end lost 1 base, the J end lost 0 bases, and 7 bases lay between the germline ends. CDR3 residues: CASSLGVVSYNEQFF. CDR3 coding DNA: TGTGCCAGCAGCTTAGGAGTCGTCTCCTACAATGAGCAGTTCTTC.

To note about this clone: The sample holds other DNA sequences that translate to the same CDR3. V and J are TRBV30 and TRBJ1-1, with D unclear. V lost 2 bases to trimming and J lost 5 bases, with 12 bases between them. CDR3 length equals 13 residues. The V gene's germline CDR1 is GTSNPN and CDR2 SVGIG (reference sequence). The CDR3, as DNA: TGTGCCTGGAGTAAGGGCAGTCGGACTGAAGCTTTCTTT. This sequence encodes CAWSKGSRTEAFF.